The 15 T cell receptor beta chains presented below share a single source sample, sequenced in a study of blood T cells in healthy people across ages (dated by TCRdb to about 2015). Library method: 5' RACE. Data came from an Illumina HiSeq 2500. A second PCR of roughly 7 to 11 cycles was performed with a sample-barcoded 5' primer and a J-beta primer mix. Using fastp at Q25 and MiXCR, TCRdb reprocessed the public reads and kept productive beta chains. Every entry covers one CDR3 protein and lists the most common genes and DNA from its rows. In all, the sample holds approximately 690,000 distinct CDR3 sequences, and around two fifths of those were seen once. The ten largest clones capture 25% to 35% of the sample. Sequences were obtained from blood. All receptors derive from a man older than 75 in good health.

V gene TRBV19 combines with J gene TRBJ1-5, with D perhaps matching TRBD1 (5 bases). V was shortened by 4 bases and J by 7 bases, with 14 bases between the two germline ends. Germline CDR1 reads LNHDA; CDR2 reads SQIVND (reference sequence). This CDR3 comprises 14 residues. In DNA form, the CDR3 reads TGTGCCAGTAGTAACACTGACGGGGGACAGCCCCAGCATTTT. It yields the protein CASSNTDGGQPQHF.

The chain combines TRBV20-1 with TRBJ2-1; D is ambiguous. The V end lost 0 bases, the J end lost 5 bases, and 14 bases lay between the germline ends. Germline V gene sequence: CDR1 DFQATT, CDR2 SNEGSKA (reference sequence). This CDR3 contains 15 residues. In DNA form, the CDR3 reads TGCAGTGCTAGAGACAGACGCTCCTCGAACAATGAGCAGTTCTTC. It specifies CSARDRRSSNNEQFF.

The chain is built from TRBV25-1 and TRBJ2-7; no clear D. CDR1 and CDR2 from the germline V gene are MGHDK and SYGVNS. V dropped 1 base and J dropped 6 bases, with 16 bases sitting between them. This CDR3 contains 15 residues. CDR3: CASSESIGSGSEQYF. The CDR3 nucleotides are TGTGCCAGCAGTGAATCTATCGGCAGTGGGTCCGAGCAGTACTTC.

The chain joins TRBV5-6 to TRBJ2-7, with D maybe TRBD2 (7 bases). The CDR3 runs 15 residues. Trimming removed 5 bases at V and 2 bases at J, with 17 bases between. CDR1 and CDR2 (germline): SGHDT, YYEEEE. In DNA form, the CDR3 reads TGTGCCAGCAGTGGGGGGGCGGGGGTAGCCTACGAGCAGTACTTC. It translates to CASSGGAGVAYEQYF. Drawing the rest from reference TRBV5-6 and TRBJ2-7, the complete variable domain is DAGVTQSPTHLIKTRGQQVTLRCSPKSGHDTVSWYQQALGQGPQFIFQYYEEEERQRGNFPDRFSGHQFPNYSSELNVNALLLGDSALYLCASSGGAGVAYEQYFGPGTRLTVT.

This clonotype was seen a handful of times. The chain joins TRBV7-8 to TRBJ2-5; perhaps TRBD1 as D (6 bases). Per germline, CDR1 SGHVS and CDR2 FQNEAQ. V lost 4 bases and J 9 bases, leaving 24 bases between the germline ends. The CDR3 loop spans 16 amino acids. The CDR3 region is CASSSRTAPSVLAQYF. For the CDR3, the DNA is TGTGCCAGCAGCTCCAGGACAGCCCCCAGTGTGTTGGCCCAGTACTTC.

V usage is TRBV7-2 and J usage is TRBJ2-3; 10 bases fit TRBD2. Per the germline V gene, CDR1 is SGHTA and CDR2 is FQGNSA. The junction had 7 bases not matched to a gene; V was cut back by 5 bases and J by 2 bases. The CDR3 runs to 16 residues. The CDR3 DNA is TGTGCCAGCAGCGCCACAGCGGGGGGGTACACAGATACGCAGTATTTT. Translation: CASSATAGGYTDTQYF.

This clonotype was counted at least ten times. The V gene is TRBV6-2 or TRBV6-3, the J gene TRBJ2-1, with no clear D. The CDR3 is made up of 14 amino acids. The V end lost 8 bases, the J end lost 9 bases, and 20 bases lay between the germline ends. Germline V gives CDR1 MNHEY, CDR2 SVGEGT. The CDR3 DNA reads as TGTGCCAGCCAGATACCGACCCAAGATGGTGAGCAGTTCTTC. It specifies CASQIPTQDGEQFF.

The rearrangement joins TRBV7-3 to TRBJ2-7; D is perhaps TRBD1 or TRBD2 (5 bases each). CDR1 SGHTA and CDR2 FQGTGA come from the germline V gene. V lost 5 bases and J lost 1, with 12 bases in between. The CDR3 consists of 14 residues. The CDR3 DNA reads TGTGCCAGCAGCGTGCTTGGGGGATCCTACGAGCAGTACTTC. Amino acid sequence: CASSVLGGSYEQYF. Based on the CDR3 plus reference TRBV7-3 and TRBJ2-7, the full variable domain is GAGVSQTPSNKVTEKGKYVELRCDPISGHTALYWYRQSLGQGPEFLIYFQGTGAADDSGLPNDRFFAVRPEGSVSTLKIQRTERGDSAVYLCASSVLGGSYEQYFGPGTRLTVT.

This sequence joins TRBV12-3 or TRBV12-4 and TRBJ1-6, with TRBD1 as a possible D gene (6 bases). The V gene lost 5 bases and the J gene lost 9 bases, with 17 bases spanning the gap. This CDR3 spans 15 amino acids. In nucleotides, the CDR3 is TGTGCCAGCAGTCCAGGACAGTCTCTAGGTTCACCCCTCCACTTT. Its protein is CASSPGQSLGSPLHF.

This clonotype was found a few times. The V gene is TRBV6-5, the J gene TRBJ2-1; 10 bases align to TRBD1. V lost 6 bases and J lost 7; bases outside the gene matches: 6. The CDR3 covers 14 residues. Germline V CDR1 and CDR2: MNHEY, SVGAGI. The CDR3 DNA follows: TGTGCCAGCAGCAGGGACAGGGGAAGGAATGAGCAGTTCTTC. This translates into CASSRDRGRNEQFF.

This clonotype showed up just a few times. The rearrangement uses TRBV7-9 and TRBJ1-4; D gene uncertain. CDR3 size: 14 residues. Germline CDR1 is SEHNR and CDR2 is FQNEAQ (reference sequence). Between the trimmed V and J ends, which lost 5 bases and 5 bases, there was a span of 12 bases. The CDR3 nucleotides are TGTGCCAGCAGCCCCGGACGGGGAAATGAAAAACTGTTTTTT. This gives the protein CASSPGRGNEKLFF. The variable domain in full, completed from reference TRBV7-9 and TRBJ1-4, reads DTGVSQNPRHKITKRGQNVTFRCDPISEHNRLYWYRQTLGQGPEFLTYFQNEAQLEKSRLLSDRFSAERPKGSFSTLEIQRTEQGDSAMYLCASSPGRGNEKLFFGSGTQLSVL.

The chain has TRBV6-2 or TRBV6-3 and TRBJ2-5; D unclear. The CDR3 covers 14 residues. Germline CDR1 MNHEY, CDR2 SVGEGT. Trimming stripped 2 bases from V and 5 bases from J, with 12 bases between. The CDR3 here is CASSYGPIKETQYF. The CDR3 DNA reads TGTGCCAGCAGTTACGGGCCAATCAAGGAGACCCAGTACTTC.

This clonotype was counted only a few times. The chain carries TRBV12-3 or TRBV12-4 and TRBJ2-1; TRBD2 aligns across 9 bases. The J segment lost 5 bases and the V segment lost 7 bases, leaving 9 bases of the junction unmatched. The CDR3 runs 15 residues. The CDR3 protein is CASNLAGQDHNEQFF. Here the CDR3 DNA reads TGTGCCAGCAATCTAGCGGGGCAGGACCACAATGAGCAGTTCTTC.

The chain employs TRBV9 and TRBJ1-4, with TRBD1 matching 8 bases. This CDR3 contains 15 residues. Trimming removed 4 bases from V and 7 bases from J; junction bases left unmatched: 9. The germline V gene encodes CDR1 SGDLS and CDR2 YYNGEE. CDR3 nucleotides: TGTGCCAGCAGCTCCGGACAGGGAGGGGGTGAAAAACTGTTTTTT. As protein: CASSSGQGGGEKLFF.

This clonotype was counted a few times. This chain joins TRBV27 and TRBJ2-3, with 10 bases that match TRBD2. CDR3 length equals 15 residues. Per germline, CDR1 MNHEY and CDR2 SMNVEV (reference sequence). Trimming cost V 5 bases and J 7 bases; bases outside gene matches: 9. The CDR3 DNA reads as TGTGCCAGCAGTGGATCTAGCGGGAGCTGGAATACGCAGTATTTT. Translating gives CASSGSSGSWNTQYF.